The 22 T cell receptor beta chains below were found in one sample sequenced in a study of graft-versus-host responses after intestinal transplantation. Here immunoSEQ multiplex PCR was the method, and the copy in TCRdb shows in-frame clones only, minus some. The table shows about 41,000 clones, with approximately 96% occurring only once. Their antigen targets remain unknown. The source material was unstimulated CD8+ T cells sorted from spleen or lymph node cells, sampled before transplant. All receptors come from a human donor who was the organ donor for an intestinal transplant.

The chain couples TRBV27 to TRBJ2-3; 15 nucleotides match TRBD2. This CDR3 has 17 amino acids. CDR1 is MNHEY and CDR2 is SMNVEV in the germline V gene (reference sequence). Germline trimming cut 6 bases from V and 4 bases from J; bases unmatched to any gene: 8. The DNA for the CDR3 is TGTGCCAGCAGCCCTTCCGGGACTAGCGGGGGGCCAGATACGCAGTATTTT. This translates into CASSPSGTSGGPDTQYF.

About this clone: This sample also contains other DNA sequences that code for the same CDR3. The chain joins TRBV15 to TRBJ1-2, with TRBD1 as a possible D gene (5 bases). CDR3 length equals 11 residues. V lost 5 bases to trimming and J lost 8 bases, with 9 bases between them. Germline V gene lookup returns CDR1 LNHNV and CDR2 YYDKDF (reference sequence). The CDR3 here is CATSPGSGYTF. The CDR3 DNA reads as TGTGCCACCAGCCCAGGGAGCGGCTACACCTTC.

Here the CDR3 DNA reads TGTGCCAGCAGAGGATCTGAAGCTTTCTTT. It translates to CASRGSEAFF. The chain joins TRBV2 to TRBJ1-1; D ambiguous. The germline gives CDR1 SNHLY, CDR2 FYNNEI. The CDR3 is 10 amino acids. The V and J ends lost 6 bases and 6 bases respectively, with 5 bases between them.

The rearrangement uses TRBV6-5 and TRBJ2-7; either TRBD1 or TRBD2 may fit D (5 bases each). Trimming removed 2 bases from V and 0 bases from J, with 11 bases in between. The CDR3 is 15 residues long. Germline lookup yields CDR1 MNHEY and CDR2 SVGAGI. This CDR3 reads CASSYGLGTSYEQYF. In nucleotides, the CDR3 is TGTGCCAGCAGTTACGGGCTGGGGACCTCCTACGAGCAGTACTTC.

The CDR3 loop is CASSVATGGSPLHF. As DNA, the CDR3 is TGTGCCAGCAGCGTAGCTACAGGAGGCTCACCCCTCCACTTT. The chain is built from TRBV9 and TRBJ1-6, with D tentatively TRBD1 (5 bases). The V end was cut by 0 bases, the J end by 10 bases, with 11 bases between. Germline V gene lookup returns CDR1 SGDLS and CDR2 YYNGEE. This CDR3 has 14 residues.

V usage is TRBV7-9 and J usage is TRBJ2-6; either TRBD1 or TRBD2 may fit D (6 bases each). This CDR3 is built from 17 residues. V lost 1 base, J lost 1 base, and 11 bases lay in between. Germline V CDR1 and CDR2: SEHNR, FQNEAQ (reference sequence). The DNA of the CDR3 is TGTGCCAGCAGCTTAGGGGGGGCCGGTTCTGGGGCCAACGTCCTGACTTTC. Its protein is CASSLGGAGSGANVLTF.

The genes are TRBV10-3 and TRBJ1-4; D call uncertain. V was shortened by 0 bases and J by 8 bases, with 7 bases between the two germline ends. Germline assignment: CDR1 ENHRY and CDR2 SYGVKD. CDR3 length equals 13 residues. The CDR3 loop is CAISESIGEKLFF. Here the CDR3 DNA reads TGTGCCATCAGTGAGTCGATAGGAGAAAAACTGTTTTTT.

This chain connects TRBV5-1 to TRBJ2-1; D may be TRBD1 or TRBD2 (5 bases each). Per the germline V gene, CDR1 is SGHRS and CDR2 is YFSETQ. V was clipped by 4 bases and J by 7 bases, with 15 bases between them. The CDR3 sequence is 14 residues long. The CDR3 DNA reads TGCGCCAGCAGCGGGGGACCAGGGTTGAATGAGCAGTTCTTC. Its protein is CASSGGPGLNEQFF.

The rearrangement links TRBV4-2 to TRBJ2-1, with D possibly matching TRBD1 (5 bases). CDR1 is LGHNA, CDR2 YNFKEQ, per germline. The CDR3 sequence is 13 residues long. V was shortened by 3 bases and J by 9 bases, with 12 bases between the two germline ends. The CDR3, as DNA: TGTGCCAGCAGCCAGGGCAGGGATGCTGAGCAGTTCTTC. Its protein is CASSQGRDAEQFF.

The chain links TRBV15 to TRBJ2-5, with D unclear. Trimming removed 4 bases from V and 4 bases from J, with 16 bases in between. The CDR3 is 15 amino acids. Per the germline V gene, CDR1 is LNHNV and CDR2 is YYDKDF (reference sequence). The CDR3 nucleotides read TGTGCCACCAGCACTGGGCTAGGGTTATCAGAGACCCAGTACTTC. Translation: CATSTGLGLSETQYF. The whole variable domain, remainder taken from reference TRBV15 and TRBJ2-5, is DAMVIQNPRYQVTQFGKPVTLSCSQTLNHNVMYWYQQKSSQAPKLLFHYYDKDFNNEADTPDNFQSRRPNTSFCFLDIRSPGLGDTAMYLCATSTGLGLSETQYFGPGTRLLVL.

The CDR3 nucleotides read TGCAGCGCCCGGGGACGGGAAGAGACCCAGTACTTC. Protein sequence: CSARGREETQYF. The chain combines TRBV29-1 with TRBJ2-5, with D perhaps matching TRBD1 or TRBD2 (5 bases each). CDR1 and CDR2 from the germline V gene are SQVTM and ANQGSEA. V dropped 7 bases and J dropped 3 bases, with 12 bases sitting between them. This CDR3 spans 12 amino acids.

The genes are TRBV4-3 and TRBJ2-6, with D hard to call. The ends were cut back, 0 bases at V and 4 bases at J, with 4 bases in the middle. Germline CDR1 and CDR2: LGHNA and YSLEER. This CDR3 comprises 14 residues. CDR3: CASSQDPGANVLTF. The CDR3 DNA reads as TGCGCCAGCAGCCAAGATCCCGGGGCCAACGTCCTGACTTTC.

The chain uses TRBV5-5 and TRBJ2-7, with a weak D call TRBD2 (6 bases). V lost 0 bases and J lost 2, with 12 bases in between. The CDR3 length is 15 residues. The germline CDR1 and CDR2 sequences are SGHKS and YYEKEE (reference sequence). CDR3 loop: CASSLAGGAAYEQYF. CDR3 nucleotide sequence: TGTGCCAGCAGCTTGGCCGGAGGGGCAGCCTACGAGCAGTACTTC.

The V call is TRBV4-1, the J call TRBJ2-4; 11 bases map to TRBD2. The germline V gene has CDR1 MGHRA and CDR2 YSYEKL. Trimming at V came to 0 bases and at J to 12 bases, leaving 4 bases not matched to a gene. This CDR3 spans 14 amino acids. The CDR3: CASSQDRLAGNQYF. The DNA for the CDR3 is TGCGCCAGCAGCCAAGATCGACTAGCGGGGAATCAGTACTTC.

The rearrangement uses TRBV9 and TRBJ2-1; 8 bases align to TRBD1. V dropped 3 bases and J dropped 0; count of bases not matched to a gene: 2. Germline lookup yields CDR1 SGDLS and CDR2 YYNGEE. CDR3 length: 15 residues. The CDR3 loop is CASSAGGGSYNEQFF. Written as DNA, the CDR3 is TGTGCCAGCAGCGCAGGGGGCGGCTCCTACAATGAGCAGTTCTTC.

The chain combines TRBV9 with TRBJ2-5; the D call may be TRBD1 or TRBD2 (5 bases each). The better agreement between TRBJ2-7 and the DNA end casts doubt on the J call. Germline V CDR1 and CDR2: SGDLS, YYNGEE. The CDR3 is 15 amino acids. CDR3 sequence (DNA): TGTGCCAGCAGCGTAGGAGGGGCCTATCCCTACGAGCAGTACTTC. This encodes CASSVGGAYPYEQYF.

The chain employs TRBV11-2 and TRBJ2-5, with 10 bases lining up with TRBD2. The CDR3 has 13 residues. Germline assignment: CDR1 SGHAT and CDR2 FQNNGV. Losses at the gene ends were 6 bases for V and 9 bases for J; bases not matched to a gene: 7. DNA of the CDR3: TGTGCCAGCAGTTCTAGCGGGGGAGGGGCCCAGTACTTC. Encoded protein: CASSSSGGGAQYF.

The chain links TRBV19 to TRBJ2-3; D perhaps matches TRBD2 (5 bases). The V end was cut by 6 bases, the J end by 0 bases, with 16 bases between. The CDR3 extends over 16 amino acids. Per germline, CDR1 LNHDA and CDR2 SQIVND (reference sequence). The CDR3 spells CASSEATGSSTDTQYF. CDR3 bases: TGTGCCAGTAGCGAAGCGACGGGGAGTAGCACAGATACGCAGTATTTT.

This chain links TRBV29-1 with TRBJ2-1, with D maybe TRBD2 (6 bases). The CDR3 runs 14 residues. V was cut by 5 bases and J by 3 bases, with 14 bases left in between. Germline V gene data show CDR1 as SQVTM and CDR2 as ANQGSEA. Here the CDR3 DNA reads TGCAGCGTTCTCCCCGAGGGACTCTACAATGAGCAGTTCTTC. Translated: CSVLPEGLYNEQFF.

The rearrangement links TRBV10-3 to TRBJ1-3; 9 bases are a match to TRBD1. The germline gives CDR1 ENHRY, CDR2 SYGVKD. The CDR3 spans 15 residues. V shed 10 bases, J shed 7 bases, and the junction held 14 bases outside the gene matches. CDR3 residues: CATEPRDRAINTIYF. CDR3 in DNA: TGTGCCACCGAACCCAGGGACAGGGCCATTAACACCATATATTTT.

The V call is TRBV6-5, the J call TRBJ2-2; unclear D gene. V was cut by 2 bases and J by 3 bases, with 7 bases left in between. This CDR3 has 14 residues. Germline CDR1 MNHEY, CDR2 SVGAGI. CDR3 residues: CASSYGWDTGELFF. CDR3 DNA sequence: TGTGCCAGCAGTTACGGTTGGGACACCGGGGAGCTGTTTTTT.

CDR3 amino acids: CASSRSRVSETQYF. The CDR3 DNA reads as TGCGCCAGCAGCAGGAGCCGGGTATCTGAGACCCAGTACTTC. V is TRBV4-3 and J is TRBJ2-5; D remains ambiguous. V lost 5 bases and J 5 bases, leaving 15 bases between the germline ends. The germline V gene encodes CDR1 LGHNA and CDR2 YSLEER. The CDR3 extends over 14 amino acids.